A single sample is the source of the 13 T cell receptor beta chains below, sequenced in a study of molecular identifiers for immune sequencing clone quantification. TCRdb reanalysed the PCR reads using MiXCR and keeps one entry per CDR3 protein. The repertoire holds under 800,000 distinct CDR3 sequences, with about 25% as singletons. The specimen was naive CD8+ T cells from blood, with Jurkat cell RNA spiked in. As to subset: FACS-sorted CD8+CD4-CCR7+CD45RA+ naive T cells. Source of these receptors: a human donor in good health. Some libraries in this study had Jurkat cell RNA spiked in.

This clonotype was detected ten times or more. This rearrangement joins TRBV12-3 or TRBV12-4 to TRBJ2-6; no clear D. This CDR3 comprises 16 residues. The V and J ends lost 5 bases and 2 bases respectively, with 13 bases between them. The CDR3 DNA reads as TGTGCCAGCAGTCCGAACCCCGGTACTGGGGCCAACGTCCTGACTTTC. Amino acid sequence: CASSPNPGTGANVLTF.

A few counts support this clonotype. The chain uses TRBV5-8 and TRBJ2-7; no clear D gene. In germline, CDR1 is SGHTS, CDR2 YDEGEE. V was shortened by 0 bases and J by 0 bases, with 22 bases between the two germline ends. This CDR3 has 19 residues. The CDR3 sequence: CASSLEGRLDLFNSYEQYF. The CDR3, as DNA: TGTGCCAGCAGCTTGGAGGGCAGATTAGACCTCTTCAACTCCTACGAGCAGTACTTC.

The chain carries TRBV12-3 or TRBV12-4 and TRBJ2-5, with 10 nucleotides matching TRBD1. This CDR3 comprises 14 residues. Losses at the gene ends were 5 bases for V and 3 bases for J; bases not matched to a gene: 3. Here the CDR3 DNA reads TGTGCCAGCAGTGGTGGACAGGGGGAAGAGACCCAGTACTTC. The encoded protein is CASSGGQGEETQYF.

This clonotype was seen only a few times. This chain uses TRBV4-1 with TRBJ2-7, with 8 bases lining up with TRBD1. The germline V gene has CDR1 MGHRA and CDR2 YSYEKL. The CDR3 length is 14 residues. Trimming cost V 4 bases and J 3 bases; bases outside gene matches: 5. CDR3 residues: CASSLTQGDYEQYF. In nucleotides, the CDR3 is TGCGCCAGCAGCCTTACACAGGGGGACTACGAGCAGTACTTC.

The CDR3 protein is CASSPDSATLLNEQFF. In DNA form, the CDR3 reads TGTGCCAGCAGCCCAGACAGTGCTACCTTACTGAATGAGCAGTTCTTC. The V and J genes are TRBV5-5 and TRBJ2-1, with a tentative D call TRBD1 (5 bases). The V end lost 4 bases, the J end lost 7 bases, and 21 bases lay between the germline ends. This CDR3 comprises 16 residues. From germline, CDR1 is SGHKS and CDR2 YYEKEE (reference sequence). Complete variable domain (other parts from reference TRBV5-5 and TRBJ2-1): DAGVTQSPTHLIKTRGQQVTLRCSPISGHKSVSWYQQVLGQGPQFIFQYYEKEERGRGNFPDRFSARQFPNYSSELNVNALLLGDSALYLCASSPDSATLLNEQFFGPGTRLTVL.

In the case of this clonotype: A read error may explain this, as a much larger clone is one base away. J is TRBJ2-7 and V is TRBV12-3 or TRBV12-4; possible D gene TRBD2, 6 bases. The CDR3 is 14 residues long. The germline V and J ends were trimmed by 8 bases and 3 bases, with 17 bases remaining between them. CDR3 in amino acids: CASWTGPGVYEQYF. The CDR3 region has the DNA TGTGCCAGCTGGACGGGACCGGGGGTCTACGAGCAGTACTTC.

With respect to this clonotype: This may arise from a read error, as a much more abundant clone is one base away. This rearrangement joins TRBV28 to TRBJ2-5; TRBD1 might be the D (6 bases). The CDR3 sequence is 16 residues long. Germline values: CDR1 MDHEN, CDR2 SYDVKM. CDR3: CASSSPPRGLGEPQYF. The DNA for the CDR3 is TGTGCCAGCAGTTCGCCTCCCAGGGGCCTAGGAGAGCCCCAGTACTTC. Full variable domain (outside the CDR3, taken from reference TRBV28 and TRBJ2-5): DVKVTQSSRYLVKRTGEKVFLECVQDMDHENMFWYRQDPGLGLRLIYFSYDVKMKEKGDIPEGYSVSREKKERFSLILESASTNQTSMYLCASSSPPRGLGEPQYFGPGTRLLVL.

Notes on this clonotype: A much larger clonotype is one base distant, so this may be a read error. CDR3 DNA: TGCGCCAGCGGCTTGTACGGGGGCGAGCAGTACTTC. Translating gives CASGLYGGEQYF. The genes are TRBV5-1 and TRBJ2-7; D perhaps matches TRBD2 (6 bases). The CDR3 is made up of 12 amino acids. Germline V gives CDR1 SGHRS, CDR2 YFSETQ. The full variable domain, rest sourced from reference TRBV5-1 and TRBJ2-7, is KAGVTQTPRYLIKTRGQQVTLSCSPISGHRSVSWYQQTPGQGLQFLFEYFSETQRNKGNFPGRFSGRQFSNSRSEMNVSTLELGDSALYLCASGLYGGEQYFGPGTRLTVT.

The CDR3 coding sequence is TGTGCCAGCAGCCAAAACAGGGGAGGTTTAGAGACCCAGTACTTC. Amino acids: CASSQNRGGLETQYF. The V gene is TRBV4-2, the J gene TRBJ2-5; perhaps TRBD1 as D (7 bases). Trimming left V 2 bases short and J 4 bases short, with 14 bases between. Germline V gene data show CDR1 as LGHNA and CDR2 as YNFKEQ. This CDR3 is built from 15 residues.

Worth noting for this clonotype: The junction does not match germline at one end; this may be a read error. The V and J genes are TRBV4-3 and TRBJ1-1; no clear D. The CDR3 contains 13 residues. Germline loops: CDR1 LGHNA, CDR2 YSLEER. The CDR3 protein is CARSQGSDTEAFF. The CDR3 coding sequence is TGCGCCAGAAGCCAAGGTAGTGACACTGAAGCTTTCTTT.

The rearrangement links TRBV19 to TRBJ1-1, with D hard to call. Looked up from germline, CDR1 is LNHDA and CDR2 is SQIVND (reference sequence). The ends were cut back, 9 bases at V and 1 base at J, with 15 bases in the middle. The CDR3 spans 14 residues. As DNA, the CDR3 is TGTGCCAGCACTTCACAAGAGGCGAACACTGAAGCTTTCTTT. It translates to CASTSQEANTEAFF.

This clonotype came up many times. V is TRBV4-3 and J is TRBJ2-2; perhaps TRBD2 as D (6 bases). The CDR3 is made up of 15 amino acids. The germline V and J ends were trimmed by 0 bases and 5 bases, with 10 bases remaining between them. Germline assignment: CDR1 LGHNA and CDR2 YSLEER. CDR3 sequence: CASSQDKRGTGELFF. The CDR3 region has the DNA TGCGCCAGCAGCCAAGATAAACGGGGGACCGGGGAGCTGTTTTTT.

The chain joins TRBV19 to TRBJ1-1; maybe TRBD1 (5 bases). Trimming pared 6 bases from V and 1 base from J, leaving 18 bases between. This CDR3 has 16 residues. Per germline, CDR1 LNHDA and CDR2 SQIVND (reference sequence). The CDR3 sequence is CASSTGGWEPNTEAFF. CDR3 DNA: TGTGCCAGTAGCACCGGGGGTTGGGAGCCGAACACTGAAGCTTTCTTT.